These T cell receptor beta chains were read from a single sample in a study of PD-1 blockade in classical Hodgkin lymphoma. Assay used: immunoSEQ multiplex PCR; TCRdb lists only in-frame clones, some missing. This repertoire shows about 94,000 clones, 89% found once; its top ten account for approximately 12%. Here the sequenced sample was peripheral blood mononuclear cells (PBMCs), taken before the second cycle of nivolumab. These TCRs come from a human donor with classical Hodgkin lymphoma. The CDR3 runs from the conserved cysteine through the conserved F or W.

v_gene	j_gene	CDR3aa
TRBV7-8	TRBJ2-1	CASSLAWGLSGNEQFF
TRBV27	TRBJ1-1	CASSLTSYREAFF
TRBV30	TRBJ2-3	CAWNDQGPTDTQYF
TRBV28	TRBJ2-7	CASSLGAGENYEQYF
TRBV6-5	TRBJ2-1	CASSLAGGDNEQFF
TRBV7-2	TRBJ2-2	CASSLVEAGELFF
TRBV21-1	TRBJ2-3	CASSKAAGETDTQYF
TRBV12-2	TRBJ2-7	CASRLADTSGATYEQYF
TRBV5-1	TRBJ1-3	CASSLGQSGNTIYF
TRBV6-5	TRBJ2-7	CASRPNRDRSIKQYF
TRBV6-5	TRBJ2-1	CASSFTGRVPYNEQFF
TRBV28	TRBJ1-1	CASTPSGKGTEAFF
TRBV29-1	TRBJ1-1	CSVTMGRLNTEAFF
TRBV9	TRBJ2-1	CASSGPGLAGKGEQFF
TRBV7-9	TRBJ2-5	CASSIQETQYF
TRBV14	TRBJ2-3	CASSQALAGVGDTQYF
TRBV6-1	TRBJ2-7	CASKIKAGGSYEQYF
TRBV30	TRBJ2-7	CAWNLGLYYEQYF
TRBV2	TRBJ1-2	CASSVGAPYGYTF
TRBV28	TRBJ2-7	CASSLPGYEQYF
TRBV5-1	TRBJ2-5	CASSFLAYEETQYF
TRBV4-1	TRBJ2-7	CASSQVAFGTAYEQYF
TRBV4-1	TRBJ2-2	CASSTPKRGGYGGELFF
TRBV23-1	TRBJ1-2	CASSLRREWGYTF
TRBV14	TRBJ2-3	CASSQSQDRGDTQYF
TRBV4-1	TRBJ2-5	CASSQGDTEETQYF
TRBV28	TRBJ1-2	CASSGTGVRYGYTF
TRBV6-6	TRBJ2-1	CASSYALVEQFF
TRBV28	TRBJ1-2	CASNDPGVGGYTF
TRBV28	TRBJ2-2	CASSLWTSGTGELFF
TRBV18	TRBJ2-3	CASSTSGTGGADTQYF
TRBV18	TRBJ1-2	CASSPDRNYGYTF
TRBV27	TRBJ2-3	CASIGRYTDTQYF
TRBV27	TRBJ2-7	CASSVLKGTSGSYEQYF
TRBV10-2	TRBJ1-3	CASSLEGDGNTIYF
TRBV18	TRBJ2-2	CASSPPLAGNTGELFF
TRBV19	TRBJ1-5	CASSIGGSTYQPQHF
TRBV4-2	TRBJ2-3	CASSQMSSGSTQYF
TRBV5-1	TRBJ2-7	CASSDRGAGYEQYF
TRBV13	TRBJ2-7	CASSPRTELNYEQYF
TRBV2	TRBJ2-5	CASSGSSGVKTQYF
TRBV18	TRBJ2-7	CASSPRLAGGAGEQYF
TRBV4-1	TRBJ2-1	CASSQVVGGSYNEQFF
TRBV11-2	TRBJ2-1	CASSFTATEQFF
TRBV12-5	TRBJ2-2	CASGGGLANTGELFF
TRBV28	TRBJ2-7	CASSLDGELYEQYF
TRBV5-6	TRBJ2-1	CASSLGLAGGYEQFF
TRBV2	TRBJ2-7	CASSRQGSYEQYF
TRBV28	TRBJ1-5	CASSLQRAGAPVGNQPQHF
TRBV7-6	TRBJ2-3	CASSERTSPGLTDTQYF
TRBV9	TRBJ2-7	CASSVGTGAYEQYF
TRBV27	TRBJ2-5	CASSPGTTAQETQYF